Listed here are 27 T cell receptor beta chains from one sample, sequenced in a study of blood T cell repertoires in COVID-19. Profiled with immunoSEQ multiplex PCR; TCRdb holds only in-frame clones, not every one. The sample gives around 69,000 clones, 65% to 85% of which show up once; less than 2% is in the top ten. Sequenced sample: peripheral blood. The origin of the receptors is a woman in her fifties or sixties with acute or convalescent COVID-19.

The chain is built from TRBV19 and TRBJ2-1, with 11 bases fitting TRBD2. The CDR3 is 17 residues long. The germline CDR1 and CDR2 sequences are LNHDA and SQIVND (reference sequence). Unmatched junction bases numbered 13, after V lost 3 bases and J lost 9 bases. CDR3 sequence reads: CASSITGTSGLGVEQFF. For the CDR3, the DNA is TGTGCCAGTAGTATTACTGGGACTAGCGGTCTCGGTGTTGAGCAGTTCTTC.

This chain links TRBV11-2 with TRBJ2-3; 8 positions agree with TRBD2. J gave up 1 base and V 4 bases, and 16 bases lay outside the gene matches. In germline, CDR1 is SGHAT, CDR2 FQNNGV. The length of the CDR3 is 19 residues. The CDR3: CASSSWLAGSLSRTDTQYF. CDR3 in DNA: TGTGCCAGCAGCTCCTGGTTAGCGGGGAGCCTAAGTCGCACAGATACGCAGTATTTT.

The chain has TRBV5-4 and TRBJ2-1; 10 bases are a match to TRBD2. Germline loops: CDR1 SGHNT, CDR2 YYREEE (reference sequence). There are 20 residues in the CDR3. Trimming at V came to 0 bases and at J to 4 bases, leaving 16 bases not matched to a gene. CDR3 residues: CASSLVTAPASGGMYNEQFF. As DNA, the CDR3 is TGTGCCAGCAGCTTGGTTACCGCCCCGGCTAGCGGGGGTATGTACAATGAGCAGTTCTTC.

This chain uses TRBV9 with TRBJ1-1; possibly TRBD1 for D (5 bases). Trimming removed 3 bases from V and 10 bases from J, with 22 bases in between. Per the germline V gene, CDR1 is SGDLS and CDR2 is YYNGEE. This CDR3 is 15 amino acids long. The CDR3 bases are TGTGCCAGCAGCGCCCCCCCTCCCAGGGATCCTGGAGCTTTCTTT. This gives the protein CASSAPPPRDPGAFF.

This clone was recorded a few times. V gene TRBV27 combines with J gene TRBJ2-7; D is undetermined. The CDR3 has 16 amino acids. Germline CDR1 MNHEY, CDR2 SMNVEV (reference sequence). V was trimmed by 5 bases and J by 3 bases, leaving 20 bases between them. The CDR3 is CASSPTPTFPIYEQYF. The CDR3, as DNA: TGTGCCAGCAGTCCCACGCCGACATTCCCTATCTACGAGCAGTACTTC.

V is TRBV5-6 and J is TRBJ1-6; no reliable D call. Germline lookup yields CDR1 SGHDT and CDR2 YYEEEE. The germline V and J ends were trimmed by 2 bases and 8 bases, with 14 bases remaining between them. CDR3 length: 15 residues. CDR3 residues: CASSLDGGNYSPLHF. In DNA form, the CDR3 reads TGTGCCAGCAGCTTAGATGGAGGGAATTATTCACCCCTCCACTTT.

The chain is built from TRBV5-1 and TRBJ2-1, with 12 bases aligning to TRBD2. The CDR3 length is 15 residues. V trimming: 2 bases; J trimming: 7 bases; junction bases outside the gene matches: 4. In germline, CDR1 is SGHRS, CDR2 YFSETQ. This CDR3 reads CASSLATSGRNEQFF. CDR3 bases: TGCGCCAGCAGCTTAGCCACTAGCGGGAGGAATGAGCAGTTCTTC.

The chain recombines TRBV27 with TRBJ1-1; no reliable D call. Trimming removed 2 bases from V and 4 bases from J, with 17 bases in between. This CDR3 contains 16 residues. CDR1 is MNHEY, CDR2 SMNVEV, per germline (reference sequence). The chain's CDR3 is CASSLTPHSRVTEAFF. Here the CDR3 DNA reads TGTGCCAGCAGTTTAACTCCACACTCGCGGGTCACTGAAGCTTTCTTT.

This sequence joins TRBV19 and TRBJ1-2, with 7 bases aligning to TRBD1. CDR1 is LNHDA and CDR2 is SQIVND in the germline V gene (reference sequence). Losses at the gene ends were 3 bases for V and 2 bases for J; bases not matched to a gene: 6. CDR3 length equals 15 residues. The CDR3 loop is CASSMTTGRNYGYTF. CDR3 coding DNA: TGTGCCAGTAGTATGACGACAGGGAGAAACTATGGCTACACCTTC. The full variable domain, rest sourced from reference TRBV19 and TRBJ1-2, is DGGITQSPKYLFRKEGQNVTLSCEQNLNHDAMYWYRQDPGQGLRLIYYSQIVNDFQKGDIAEGYSVSREKKESFPLTVTSAQKNPTAFYLCASSMTTGRNYGYTFGSGTRLTVV.

This chain connects TRBV18 to TRBJ2-2; 10 positions match TRBD1. The CDR3 extends over 18 amino acids. The germline V gene has CDR1 KGHSH and CDR2 LQKENI. Unmatched junction bases numbered 11, after V lost 6 bases and J lost 1 base. The CDR3 DNA reads TGTGCCAGCTCCCATCGACGGACAGGGGGAGAGAACACCGGGGAGCTGTTTTTT. Protein: CASSHRRTGGENTGELFF.

The chain carries TRBV6-2 or TRBV6-3 and TRBJ1-1; D possibly corresponds to TRBD1 (6 bases). Per germline, CDR1 MNHEY and CDR2 SVGEGT. The CDR3 length is 15 residues. Trimming removed 5 bases at V and 0 bases at J, with 13 bases between. The chain's CDR3 is CASSRTGKLNTEAFF. CDR3 nucleotide sequence: TGTGCCAGCAGTCGTACAGGGAAACTGAACACTGAAGCTTTCTTT.

This clone occurred a few times. J is TRBJ2-7 and V is TRBV10-2; D may be TRBD1 (6 bases). V lost 4 bases and J 7 bases, leaving 17 bases between the germline ends. The CDR3 has 14 amino acids. CDR1 and CDR2 from the germline V gene are WSHSY and SAAADI. CDR3 DNA sequence: TGCGCCAGCAGTGTAGGGGACAAGAAGAGGGAGCAGTACTTC. This codes for CASSVGDKKREQYF.

This clone has a single count. CDR3 DNA: TGTGCCAGCGGCCTGAGGGCCTACACCGGGGAGCTGTTTTTT. Translated, it gives CASGLRAYTGELFF. The chain carries TRBV6-5 and TRBJ2-2; maybe TRBD2 (5 bases). The length of the CDR3 is 14 residues. V lost 8 bases and J lost 3, with 13 bases in between. The V gene's germline CDR1 is MNHEY and CDR2 SVGAGI.

The J gene is TRBJ1-4, the V gene TRBV6-2 or TRBV6-3; D is possibly TRBD1 (5 bases). Germline-derived CDR1 and CDR2 are MNHEY and SVGEGT. The CDR3 totals 17 residues. Trimming left V 6 bases short and J 0 bases short, with 17 bases between. CDR3 protein: CASSPADTVATNEKLFF. The CDR3 nucleotides read TGTGCCAGCAGCCCTGCGGACACGGTCGCAACTAATGAAAAACTGTTTTTT.

This chain uses TRBV2 with TRBJ1-1, with D perhaps matching TRBD1 (6 bases). Germline loops: CDR1 SNHLY, CDR2 FYNNEI. Trimming shortened V by 6 bases and J by 5 bases, and 22 bases separated the two germline ends. CDR3 size: 16 residues. The CDR3 region is CASSVRDITGGTEAFF. CDR3 coding DNA: TGTGCCAGCAGCGTCCGGGACATCACTGGAGGAACTGAAGCTTTCTTT.

The V gene is TRBV7-8, the J gene TRBJ2-1; TRBD2 aligns across 7 bases. In germline, CDR1 is SGHVS, CDR2 FQNEAQ. The trim removed 5 bases at V and 6 bases at J, leaving 13 bases unmatched. The CDR3 extends over 16 amino acids. CDR3 amino acids: CASSRRVAGDVNEQFF. CDR3 in DNA: TGTGCCAGCAGCAGGAGAGTAGCGGGCGACGTCAATGAGCAGTTCTTC. Supplemented by reference TRBV7-8 and TRBJ2-1, the full variable domain reads GAGVSQSPRYKVAKRGQDVALRCDPISGHVSLFWYQQALGQGPEFLTYFQNEAQLDKSGLPSDRFFAERPEGSVSTLKIQRTQQEDSAVYLCASSRRVAGDVNEQFFGPGTRLTVL.

The chain joins TRBV5-6 to TRBJ1-2; TRBD1 matches 7 bases. The germline V gene encodes CDR1 SGHDT and CDR2 YYEEEE. This CDR3 contains 15 residues. The ends lost 2 bases at V and 1 base at J; junction bases unmatched: 5. DNA of the CDR3: TGTGCCAGCAGCTTTTGGGACAGAGTTAACTATGGCTACACCTTC. This encodes CASSFWDRVNYGYTF.

The chain couples TRBV20-1 to TRBJ2-1; D is uncertain. There are 12 residues in the CDR3. Germline V gives CDR1 DFQATT, CDR2 SNEGSKA (reference sequence). V was cut by 3 bases and J by 5 bases, with 8 bases left in between. CDR3 protein: CSASRLNNEQFF. The CDR3 DNA is TGCAGTGCTAGTAGACTCAACAATGAGCAGTTCTTC.

The table lists this clone with a few counts. CDR3 DNA: TGTGCCAGCAGCCAAACAGGGGGTGGTGGAAACACCATATATTTT. Protein sequence: CASSQTGGGGNTIYF. This chain joins TRBV3-1 (or the pseudogene TRBV3-2) and TRBJ1-3; 8 positions match TRBD1. CDR3 length: 15 residues. CDR1 and CDR2 (germline): LGHDT, YNNKEL (reference sequence). The V gene end was trimmed by 2 bases and the J gene end by 3 bases; junction bases not matched to a gene: 3.

This clone was counted a few times. The chain employs TRBV5-6 and TRBJ2-1, with TRBD1 matching 10 bases. V lost 3 bases and J lost 9; bases outside the gene matches: 12. The V gene's germline CDR1 is SGHDT and CDR2 YYEEEE. The CDR3 consists of 16 residues. CDR3 in amino acids: CASSSPGTGVESEQFF. CDR3 nucleotides: TGTGCCAGCAGCTCCCCCGGGACAGGGGTGGAAAGTGAGCAGTTCTTC.

The rearrangement links TRBV7-2 to TRBJ2-5; 11 positions agree with TRBD2. Germline CDR1 is SGHTA and CDR2 is FQGNSA. This CDR3 has 16 amino acids. V was clipped by 5 bases and J by 1 base; unmatched bases: 6. The CDR3 coding sequence is TGTGCCAGCAGCCTTCGGACTAGCGGGTTCCAAGAGACCCAGTACTTC. Encoded protein: CASSLRTSGFQETQYF.

V usage is TRBV28 and J usage is TRBJ2-7; weak D call: TRBD1 (5 bases). The ends were cut back, 6 bases at V and 6 bases at J, with 12 bases in the middle. The CDR3 totals 12 residues. Germline lookup yields CDR1 MDHEN and CDR2 SYDVKM. CDR3 loop: CASRFFTGEQYF. The CDR3, as DNA: TGTGCCAGCAGATTCTTCACAGGCGAGCAGTACTTC.

The V and J genes are TRBV18 and TRBJ2-1; D perhaps matches TRBD2 (6 bases). The ends were cut back, 0 bases at V and 9 bases at J, with 15 bases in the middle. This CDR3 spans 15 amino acids. Germline V gene data show CDR1 as KGHSH and CDR2 as LQKENI. The CDR3 here is CASSPPAGMGGEQFF. CDR3 DNA sequence: TGTGCCAGCTCACCACCGGCAGGGATGGGGGGTGAGCAGTTCTTC.

The rearrangement joins TRBV7-3 to TRBJ1-1, with D uncertain. Germline V gives CDR1 SGHTA, CDR2 FQGTGA. V lost 5 bases and J 3 bases, leaving 10 bases between the germline ends. CDR3 length: 13 residues. CDR3 in DNA: TGTGCCAGCAGCCTTCGGAGGGACACTGAAGCTTTCTTT. This encodes CASSLRRDTEAFF.

The DNA for the CDR3 is TGTGCCAGCAGTGAAGTGATAGGGGGCTTTGGCTACACCTTC. Translating gives CASSEVIGGFGYTF. The chain has TRBV6-1 and TRBJ1-2; 7 positions match TRBD1. Germline loops: CDR1 MNHNS, CDR2 SASEGT. J was trimmed by 7 bases and V by 1 base; bases with no gene match: 6. The CDR3 has 14 residues.

The chain couples TRBV19 to TRBJ1-3; D is unresolved. The germline V gene encodes CDR1 LNHDA and CDR2 SQIVND (reference sequence). The V and J ends lost 3 bases and 0 bases respectively, with 15 bases between them. The CDR3 is 17 residues long. Here the CDR3 reads CASSMSGRLLSGNTIYF. Written as DNA, the CDR3 is TGTGCCAGTAGTATGAGCGGTCGACTACTCTCTGGAAACACCATATATTTT. Full variable domain (missing parts from reference TRBV19 and TRBJ1-3): DGGITQSPKYLFRKEGQNVTLSCEQNLNHDAMYWYRQDPGQGLRLIYYSQIVNDFQKGDIAEGYSVSREKKESFPLTVTSAQKNPTAFYLCASSMSGRLLSGNTIYFGEGSWLTVV.

This clone has just a few counts. V and J are TRBV27 and TRBJ1-1, with 8 positions matching TRBD1. The CDR3 consists of 20 residues. Losses at the gene ends were 8 bases for V and 0 bases for J; bases not matched to a gene: 23. CDR1 and CDR2 from the germline V gene are MNHEY and SMNVEV (reference sequence). CDR3 loop: CASSSTRGRGLRVMNTEAFF. In DNA, the CDR3 is TGTGCCAGCTCCTCAACCCGGGGCAGGGGGCTAAGGGTCATGAACACTGAAGCTTTCTTT.